The source of this T cell receptor (beta chain) is a study of OX40 agonist ivuxolimab in advanced cancers. About the study: The mean age was 60 years, ranging from roughly 23 to 79, with around four fifths of participants male. Three dose-escalation patients had partial responses: one with hepatocellular carcinoma and two with cutaneous melanoma.

Patients had blood sampled at baseline and again on cycle 4 day 1 and cycle 7 day 1. Profiling relied on immunoSEQ multiplex PCR, and the TCRdb table lists in-frame clones only, not all of them. In the table there are over 6,500 clones, about two thirds of which are singletons. Deletions cut 3 bases from V and 7 bases from J, with 23 bases between. Germline V lookup: CDR1 SGHRS, CDR2 YFSETQ. The CDR3 is 17 residues long. The rearrangement links TRBV5-1 to TRBJ2-1, with D possibly matching TRBD2 (5 bases). The sample in question was CD4+ or CD8+ T cells sorted from blood, obtained in a trial of the OX40 agonist ivuxolimab. This clonotype was obtained from an adult with an advanced solid tumor such as melanoma, head and neck, liver or kidney cancer. The CDR3 DNA is TGCGCCAGCAGCTCCTATCATGTGGCTAGCCCCTCTAATGAGCAGTTCTTC. It is translated as CASSSYHVASPSNEQFF.